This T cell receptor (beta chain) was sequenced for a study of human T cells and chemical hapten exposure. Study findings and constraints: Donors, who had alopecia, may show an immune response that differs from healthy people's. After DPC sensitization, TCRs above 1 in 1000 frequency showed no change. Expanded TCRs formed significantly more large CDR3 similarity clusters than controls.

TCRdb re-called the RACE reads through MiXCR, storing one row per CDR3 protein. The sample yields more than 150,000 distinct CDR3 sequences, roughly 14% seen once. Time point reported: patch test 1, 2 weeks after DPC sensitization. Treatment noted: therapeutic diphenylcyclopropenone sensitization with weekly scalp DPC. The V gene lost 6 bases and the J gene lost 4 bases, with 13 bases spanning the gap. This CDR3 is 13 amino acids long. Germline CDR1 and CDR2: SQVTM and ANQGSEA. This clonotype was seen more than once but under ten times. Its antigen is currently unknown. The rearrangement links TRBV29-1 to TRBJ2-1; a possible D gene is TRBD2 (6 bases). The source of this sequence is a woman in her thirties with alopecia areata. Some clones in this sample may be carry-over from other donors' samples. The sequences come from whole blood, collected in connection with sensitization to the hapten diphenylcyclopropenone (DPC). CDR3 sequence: CSVRTTNYNEQFF. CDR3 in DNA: TGCAGCGTCCGGACTACGAATTACAATGAGCAGTTCTTC.